This entry lists 17 T cell receptor beta chains sequenced from one sample in a study of cytotoxic CD8 clonotypes in ibrutinib-treated CLL. The table came from immunoSEQ multiplex PCR; TCRdb's copy has only in-frame clones and leaves some out. There are some 300,000 clones in the sample; roughly 79% occur only once, and under 8.5% lies in the top ten. Sequences were derived from PBMCs, sampled before ibrutinib treatment. The origin of the receptors is a human donor with chronic lymphocytic leukemia.

This clone was picked up one time. V and J are TRBV28 and TRBJ1-5; TRBD1 aligns across 7 bases. V shed 7 bases, J shed 3 bases, and the junction held 6 bases outside the gene matches. CDR1 MDHEN and CDR2 SYDVKM come from the germline V gene. This CDR3 has 14 amino acids. CDR3: CASNRGQDNQPQHF. CDR3 DNA: TGTGCCAGCAACCGAGGACAGGACAATCAGCCCCAGCATTTT.

The chain uses TRBV9 and TRBJ1-2; D perhaps matches TRBD1 (6 bases). V dropped 2 bases and J dropped 3 bases, with 17 bases sitting between them. Germline V lookup: CDR1 SGDLS, CDR2 YYNGEE. This CDR3 has 16 amino acids. The CDR3 protein is CASSVTLLGGHYGYTF. The DNA of the CDR3 is TGTGCCAGCAGCGTGACGCTGTTGGGGGGGCACTATGGCTACACCTTC.

The J gene is TRBJ2-1, the V gene TRBV9, with D perhaps being TRBD1 or TRBD2 (5 bases each). CDR3 length: 14 residues. Trimming removed 0 bases from V and 5 bases from J, with 9 bases in between. Per germline, CDR1 SGDLS and CDR2 YYNGEE. This CDR3 reads CASSVARGDNEQFF. The CDR3 DNA follows: TGTGCCAGCAGCGTAGCTCGAGGGGACAATGAGCAGTTCTTC.

This chain connects TRBV6-5 to TRBJ2-1; 8 bases line up with TRBD2. Losses at the gene ends were 0 bases for V and 8 bases for J; bases not matched to a gene: 6. The CDR3 has 15 residues. In germline, CDR1 is MNHEY, CDR2 SVGAGI. The CDR3 protein is CASSYSSSGSYEQFF. CDR3 DNA: TGTGCCAGCAGTTACTCGTCAAGCGGGAGTTATGAGCAGTTCTTC.

On this clone itself: This sequence may be a read error, since a much larger clone differs from it by one base. Other DNA sequences in this sample translate to the same CDR3. The rearrangement joins TRBV6-5 to TRBJ2-1; possibly TRBD2 for D (6 bases). The length of the CDR3 is 15 residues. CDR1 is MNHEY, CDR2 SVGAGI, per germline. V was pared by 2 bases and J by 0 bases, with 8 bases between. The CDR3 nucleotides are TGTGCCAGCAGTTACCTAGCGTTCTCCTACAATGAGCAGTTCTTC. Protein product: CASSYLAFSYNEQFF.

This clone was picked up one time. The J gene is TRBJ1-1, the V gene TRBV29-1, with D hard to call. Germline loops: CDR1 SQVTM, CDR2 ANQGSEA. With 4 bases removed from V and 1 base from J, the gap between germline ends came to 10 bases. The CDR3 consists of 13 residues. The CDR3 protein is CSVVPGRNTEAFF. CDR3 bases: TGCAGCGTTGTCCCAGGAAGGAACACTGAAGCTTTCTTT.

The V call is TRBV4-3, the J call TRBJ2-3; D possibly corresponds to TRBD1 (6 bases). Deletions cut 3 bases from V and 6 bases from J, with 10 bases between. The germline V gene has CDR1 LGHNA and CDR2 YSLEER. The CDR3 loop spans 13 amino acids. CDR3 DNA: TGCGCCAGCAGCCACCATAGGGGGGATACGCAGTATTTT. Its translation is CASSHHRGDTQYF.

This chain uses TRBV6-6 with TRBJ1-5, with 9 bases fitting TRBD1. The junction had 8 bases not matched to a gene; V was cut back by 5 bases and J by 6 bases. This CDR3 spans 15 amino acids. Per the germline V gene, CDR1 is MNHNY and CDR2 is SVGAGI (reference sequence). CDR3 region: CASSEWDRAFQPQHF. DNA for the CDR3: TGTGCCAGCAGTGAGTGGGACAGGGCGTTTCAGCCCCAGCATTTT.

This clone showed up just once. The chain's CDR3 is CASSYQDRDYGYTF. CDR3 sequence (DNA): TGTGCCAGCAGTTACCAGGACAGGGACTATGGCTACACCTTC. The J gene is TRBJ1-2, the V gene TRBV6-5; TRBD1 matches 8 bases. From germline, CDR1 is MNHEY and CDR2 SVGAGI. V lost 2 bases and J lost 3; bases outside the gene matches: 2. The CDR3 spans 14 residues.

This chain uses TRBV5-1 with TRBJ2-7, with no clear D. This CDR3 is 16 amino acids long. Trimming cost V 0 bases and J 0 bases, with 13 bases left between them. The germline V gene has CDR1 SGHRS and CDR2 YFSETQ. Here the CDR3 DNA reads TGCGCCAGCAGCTTGGGCATACTTTTTTCCTCCTACGAGCAGTACTTC. It encodes CASSLGILFSSYEQYF.

The chain has TRBV30 and TRBJ2-1; D may be TRBD2 (6 bases). V lost 4 bases and J lost 5, with 15 bases in between. The CDR3 extends over 14 amino acids. CDR1 and CDR2 from the germline V gene are GTSNPN and SVGIG (reference sequence). CDR3 coding DNA: TGTGCCTGGATAAGGTCGGGAGTCCACAATGAGCAGTTCTTC. Translation: CAWIRSGVHNEQFF.

The chain employs TRBV5-6 and TRBJ2-3; possible D gene TRBD1, 5 bases. The V end lost 4 bases, the J end lost 1 base, and 13 bases lay between the germline ends. CDR3 length equals 15 residues. CDR1 and CDR2 (germline): SGHDT, YYEEEE. CDR3 DNA sequence: TGTGCCAGCAGCCGTTTTGGGGCCGGCACAGATACGCAGTATTTT. Translating it yields CASSRFGAGTDTQYF.

This clone was observed a handful of times. This chain connects TRBV2 to TRBJ1-1; D possibly corresponds to TRBD1 (6 bases). Trimming took 5 bases from V and 3 from J, leaving 10 bases between them. This CDR3 contains 13 residues. Germline CDR1 reads SNHLY; CDR2 reads FYNNEI. The chain's CDR3 is CASSTGSHTEAFF. CDR3 sequence (DNA): TGTGCCAGCAGTACAGGGTCCCACACTGAAGCTTTCTTT. The full variable domain, completed using reference TRBV2 and TRBJ1-1, is EPEVTQTPSHQVTQMGQEVILRCVPISNHLYFYWYRQILGQKVEFLVSFYNNEISEKSEIFDDQFSVERPDGSNFTLKIRSTKLEDSAMYFCASSTGSHTEAFFGQGTRLTVV.

The V gene is TRBV15, the J gene TRBJ2-7, with 7 bases lining up with TRBD1. This CDR3 is built from 16 residues. Germline CDR1 and CDR2: LNHNV and YYDKDF (reference sequence). With 0 bases clipped from V and 7 bases from J, the junction kept 12 bases outside the gene matches. The CDR3 spells CATSRDRGSFVGEQYF. CDR3 nucleotide sequence: TGTGCCACCAGCAGAGACAGGGGGTCCTTCGTCGGGGAGCAGTACTTC.

This rearrangement joins TRBV10-3 to TRBJ2-2; TRBD2 aligns across 14 bases. Germline CDR1 ENHRY, CDR2 SYGVKD. V shed 7 bases, J shed 7 bases, and the junction held 8 bases outside the gene matches. CDR3 length: 16 residues. For the CDR3, the DNA is TGTGCCATCACCCCGGGACTAGCGGGAGAAGACGGGGAGCTGTTTTTT. This gives the protein CAITPGLAGEDGELFF.

The chain employs TRBV10-3 and TRBJ2-7, with 10 bases lining up with TRBD1. This CDR3 spans 17 amino acids. Germline lookup yields CDR1 ENHRY and CDR2 SYGVKD. J was trimmed by 4 bases and V by 4 bases; bases with no gene match: 13. CDR3 coding DNA: TGTGCCATCAGTGGACGTCACCTGGACAGGGGGGAATACGAGCAGTACTTC. Its translation: CAISGRHLDRGEYEQYF.

The chain has TRBV19 and TRBJ1-1; TRBD1 aligns across 10 bases. This CDR3 is built from 16 residues. The germline V gene has CDR1 LNHDA and CDR2 SQIVND (reference sequence). V lost 3 bases, J lost 6 bases, and 10 bases stayed unmatched. CDR3 nucleotides: TGTGCCAGTAGTATCCGGGACAGGGGATTTATGTCTGAAGCTTTCTTT. Its translation is CASSIRDRGFMSEAFF.